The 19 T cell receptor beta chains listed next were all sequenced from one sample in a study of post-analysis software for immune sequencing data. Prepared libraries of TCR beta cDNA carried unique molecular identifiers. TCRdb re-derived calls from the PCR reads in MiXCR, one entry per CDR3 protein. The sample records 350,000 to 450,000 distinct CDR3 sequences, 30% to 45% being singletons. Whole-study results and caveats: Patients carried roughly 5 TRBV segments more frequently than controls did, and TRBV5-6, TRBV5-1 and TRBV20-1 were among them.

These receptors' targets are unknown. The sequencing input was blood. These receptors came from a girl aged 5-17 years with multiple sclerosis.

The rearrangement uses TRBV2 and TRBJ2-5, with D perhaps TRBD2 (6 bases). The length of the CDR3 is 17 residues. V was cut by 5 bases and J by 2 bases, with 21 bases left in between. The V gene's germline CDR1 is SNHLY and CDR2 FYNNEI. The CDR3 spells CASSKRRIVRGQETQYF. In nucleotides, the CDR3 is TGTGCCAGCAGTAAGAGAAGAATAGTCCGGGGGCAAGAGACCCAGTACTTC.

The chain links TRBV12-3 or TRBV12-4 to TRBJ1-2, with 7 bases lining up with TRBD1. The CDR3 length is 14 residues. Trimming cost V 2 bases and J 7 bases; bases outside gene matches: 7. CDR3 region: CASSLTGTEFGYTF. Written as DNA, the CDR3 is TGTGCCAGCAGTTTAACCGGGACAGAGTTTGGCTACACCTTC.

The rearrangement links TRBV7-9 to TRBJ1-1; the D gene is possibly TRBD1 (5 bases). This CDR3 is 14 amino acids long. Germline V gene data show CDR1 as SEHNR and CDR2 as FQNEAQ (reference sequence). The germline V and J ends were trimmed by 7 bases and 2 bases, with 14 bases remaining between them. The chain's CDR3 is CASTGLGVNTEAFF. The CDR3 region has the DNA TGTGCCAGCACGGGGCTTGGGGTCAACACTGAAGCTTTCTTT. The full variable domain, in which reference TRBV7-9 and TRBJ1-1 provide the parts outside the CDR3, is DTGVSQNPRHKITKRGQNVTFRCDPISEHNRLYWYRQTLGQGPEFLTYFQNEAQLEKSRLLSDRFSAERPKGSFSTLEIQRTEQGDSAMYLCASTGLGVNTEAFFGQGTRLTVV.

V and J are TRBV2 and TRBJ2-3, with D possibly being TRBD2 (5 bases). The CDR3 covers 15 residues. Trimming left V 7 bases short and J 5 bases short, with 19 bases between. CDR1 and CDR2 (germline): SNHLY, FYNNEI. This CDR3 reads CASNTDPTAGDTQYF. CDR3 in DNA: TGTGCCAGCAACACGGACCCAACGGCGGGAGATACGCAGTATTTT.

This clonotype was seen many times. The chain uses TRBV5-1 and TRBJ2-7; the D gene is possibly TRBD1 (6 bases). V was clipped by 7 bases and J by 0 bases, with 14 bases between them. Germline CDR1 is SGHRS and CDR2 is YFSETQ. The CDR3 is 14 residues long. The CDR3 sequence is CASGRGSDSYEQYF. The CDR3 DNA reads TGCGCCAGCGGAAGGGGGTCCGACTCCTACGAGCAGTACTTC.

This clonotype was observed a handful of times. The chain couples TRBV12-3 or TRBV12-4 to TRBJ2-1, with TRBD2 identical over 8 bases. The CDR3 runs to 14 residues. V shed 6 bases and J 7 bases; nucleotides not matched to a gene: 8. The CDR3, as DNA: TGTGCCAGCAGAAGCGGGACTAGTTATAATGAGCAGTTCTTC. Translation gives CASRSGTSYNEQFF.

In DNA, the CDR3 is TGTGCCAGCAGCTCCACAGGGGTAGGACAGCCCCAGCATTTT. Translated, it gives CASSSTGVGQPQHF. This sequence joins TRBV7-9 and TRBJ1-5; 7 nucleotides match TRBD1. This CDR3 is 14 amino acids long. V was clipped by 4 bases and J by 7 bases; unmatched bases: 7. Per germline, CDR1 SEHNR and CDR2 FQNEAQ (reference sequence).

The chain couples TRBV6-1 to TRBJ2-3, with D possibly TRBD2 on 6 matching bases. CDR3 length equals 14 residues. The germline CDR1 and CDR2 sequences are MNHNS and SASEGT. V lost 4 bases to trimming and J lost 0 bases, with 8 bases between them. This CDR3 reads CASSVADSTDTQYF. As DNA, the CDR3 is TGTGCCAGCAGTGTAGCGGATAGCACAGATACGCAGTATTTT.

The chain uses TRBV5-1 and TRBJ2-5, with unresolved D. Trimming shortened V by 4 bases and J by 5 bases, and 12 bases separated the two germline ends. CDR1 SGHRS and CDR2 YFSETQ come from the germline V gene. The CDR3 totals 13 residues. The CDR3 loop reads CASSQGTPETQYF. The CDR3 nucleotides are TGCGCCAGCAGCCAAGGTACCCCCGAGACCCAGTACTTC.

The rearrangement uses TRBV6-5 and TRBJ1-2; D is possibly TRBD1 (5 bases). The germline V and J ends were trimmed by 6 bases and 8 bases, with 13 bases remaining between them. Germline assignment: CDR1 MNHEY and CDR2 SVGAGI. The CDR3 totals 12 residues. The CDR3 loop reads CASRGGRGGYTF. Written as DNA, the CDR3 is TGTGCCAGCAGGGGGGGACGAGGCGGCTACACCTTC.

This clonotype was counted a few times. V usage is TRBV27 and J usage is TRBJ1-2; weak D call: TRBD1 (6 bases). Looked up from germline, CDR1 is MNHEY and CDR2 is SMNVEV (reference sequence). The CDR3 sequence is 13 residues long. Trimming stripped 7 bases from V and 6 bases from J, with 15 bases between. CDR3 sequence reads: CASTLTGRNGYTF. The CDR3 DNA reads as TGTGCCAGCACCCTAACAGGGAGGAATGGCTACACCTTC.

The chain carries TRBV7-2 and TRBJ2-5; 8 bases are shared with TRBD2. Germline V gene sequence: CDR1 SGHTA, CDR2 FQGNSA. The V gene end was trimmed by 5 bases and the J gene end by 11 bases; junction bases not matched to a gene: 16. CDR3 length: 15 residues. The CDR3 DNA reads TGTGCCAGCAGCCCATGGACTAGCCACTACAATGAGCAGTACTTC. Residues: CASSPWTSHYNEQYF.

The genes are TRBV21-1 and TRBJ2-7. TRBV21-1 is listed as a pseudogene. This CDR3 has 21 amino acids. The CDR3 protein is CASSKASQSGYIHIPFYEQYF. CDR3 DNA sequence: TGTGCCAGCAGCAAAGCTTCTCAATCGGGGTACATCCACATCCCCTTCTACGAGCAGTACTTC.

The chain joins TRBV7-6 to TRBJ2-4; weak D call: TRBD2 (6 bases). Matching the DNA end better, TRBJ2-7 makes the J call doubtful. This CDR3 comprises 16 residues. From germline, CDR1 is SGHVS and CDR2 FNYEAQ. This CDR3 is CASSPRGGGSLDEQYF. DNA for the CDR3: TGTGCCAGCAGCCCCCGGGGTGGGGGGAGTTTGGACGAGCAGTACTTC.

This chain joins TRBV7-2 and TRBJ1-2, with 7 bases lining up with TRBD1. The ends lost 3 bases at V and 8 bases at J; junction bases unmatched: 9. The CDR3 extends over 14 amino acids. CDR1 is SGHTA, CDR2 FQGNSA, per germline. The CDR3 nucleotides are TGTGCCAGCAGCTTGGATGAGGGGGCGATCGGCTACACCTTC. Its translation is CASSLDEGAIGYTF.

Here the CDR3 reads CASSPSGQSTNEKLFF. CDR3 nucleotides: TGTGCCAGCTCACCTTCCGGACAGTCAACTAATGAAAAACTGTTTTTT. The chain combines TRBV18 with TRBJ1-4; tentative D call: TRBD1 (6 bases). V gave up 3 bases and J gave up 0 bases, with 11 bases separating them. CDR3 length: 16 residues. In germline, CDR1 is KGHSH, CDR2 LQKENI.

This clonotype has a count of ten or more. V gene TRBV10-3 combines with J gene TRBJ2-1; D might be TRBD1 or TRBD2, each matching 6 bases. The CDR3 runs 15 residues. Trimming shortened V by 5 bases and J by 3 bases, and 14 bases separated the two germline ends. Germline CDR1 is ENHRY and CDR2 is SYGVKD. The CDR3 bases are TGTGCCATCAGTAATAGGGGGGCCAACTACAATGAGCAGTTCTTC. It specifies CAISNRGANYNEQFF.

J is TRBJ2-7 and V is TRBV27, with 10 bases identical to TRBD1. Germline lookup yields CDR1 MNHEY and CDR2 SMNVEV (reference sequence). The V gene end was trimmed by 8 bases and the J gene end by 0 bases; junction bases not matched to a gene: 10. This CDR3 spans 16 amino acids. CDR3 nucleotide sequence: TGTGCCAGCCGGGGGGTTGGGACAGGGGACTCCTACGAGCAGTACTTC. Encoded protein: CASRGVGTGDSYEQYF.

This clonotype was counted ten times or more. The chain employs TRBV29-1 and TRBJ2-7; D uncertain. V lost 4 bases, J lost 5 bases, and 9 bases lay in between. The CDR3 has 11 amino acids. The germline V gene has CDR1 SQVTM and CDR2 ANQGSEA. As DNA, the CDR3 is TGCAGCGTTGGGACCCGTCACGAGCAGTACTTC. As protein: CSVGTRHEQYF.